One sample yielded the 12 T cell receptor beta chains listed below, sequenced in a study of cytomegalovirus exposure and HLA in healthy donors. Both 60 Vbeta primers and 13 Jbeta primers went into the PCR. The repertoire was sequenced with immunoSEQ multiplex PCR; TCRdb's copy has only in-frame clones and lacks some. The table lists more than 200,000 clones, 70% of them singletons. The sequencing input was PBMCs. These receptor sequences come from a man aged 40-55 years in good health and CMV-seropositive.

This clone was detected a few times. The CDR3, as DNA: TGTGCCAGCGGAGGACTCGGCAGGAACACTGAAGCTTTCTTT. This sequence encodes CASGGLGRNTEAFF. This chain links TRBV25-1 with TRBJ1-1; D remains ambiguous. This CDR3 comprises 14 residues. Per the germline V gene, CDR1 is MGHDK and CDR2 is SYGVNS. The germline V and J ends were trimmed by 8 bases and 1 base, with 14 bases remaining between them. Drawing the rest from reference TRBV25-1 and TRBJ1-1, the complete variable domain is EADIYQTPRYLVIGTGKKITLECSQTMGHDKMYWYQQDPGMELHLIHYSYGVNSTEKGDLSSESTVSRIRTEHFPLTLESARPSHTSQYLCASGGLGRNTEAFFGQGTRLTVV.

The chain combines TRBV27 with TRBJ2-2, with a possible D match to TRBD1 (6 bases). V lost 6 bases and J 4 bases, leaving 9 bases between the germline ends. The CDR3 sequence is 13 residues long. Per the germline V gene, CDR1 is MNHEY and CDR2 is SMNVEV (reference sequence). The CDR3 loop reads CASRPQGTGELFF. The DNA of the CDR3 is TGTGCCAGCAGGCCACAGGGCACCGGGGAGCTGTTTTTT.

Note on this clone: Different DNA sequences within this sample yield the same CDR3. V is TRBV19 and J is TRBJ1-2; 7 bases are shared with TRBD1. Germline V gene lookup returns CDR1 LNHDA and CDR2 SQIVND (reference sequence). The length of the CDR3 is 14 residues. V was pared by 4 bases and J by 3 bases, with 5 bases of the junction left unmatched. In nucleotides, the CDR3 is TGTGCCAGTAGTAACGGCAGGGGGGACTATGGCTACACCTTC. Protein product: CASSNGRGDYGYTF.

The J gene is TRBJ2-7, the V gene TRBV10-2; a weak D match, TRBD1 (5 bases). This CDR3 is 12 amino acids long. Germline V gene lookup returns CDR1 WSHSY and CDR2 SAAADI. V shed 6 bases and J shed 3 bases, with 9 bases lying between them. The CDR3 spells CASRSDSYEQYF. The CDR3 nucleotides are TGCGCCAGCAGATCCGACAGCTACGAGCAGTACTTC.

This clone has just a few counts. This chain uses TRBV5-5 with TRBJ1-3; 10 nucleotides align to TRBD1. The V gene's germline CDR1 is SGHKS and CDR2 YYEKEE (reference sequence). The CDR3 has 14 residues. V lost 4 bases to trimming and J lost 4 bases; unmatched junction nucleotides: 2. The CDR3 sequence is CASSRTGGGNTIYF. The CDR3 region has the DNA TGTGCCAGCAGCCGGACAGGGGGAGGAAACACCATATATTTT.

The V gene is TRBV7-2, the J gene TRBJ1-2; 8 nucleotides align to TRBD1. From germline, CDR1 is SGHTA and CDR2 FQGNSA. CDR3 length: 14 amino acids. V lost 1 base to trimming and J lost 8 bases; unmatched junction nucleotides: 6. CDR3 sequence reads: CASSLDRGGRGYTF. CDR3 nucleotides: TGTGCCAGCAGCTTAGACAGGGGGGGTAGGGGCTACACCTTC.

The rearrangement uses TRBV2 and TRBJ2-7; unclear D gene. Germline lookup yields CDR1 SNHLY and CDR2 FYNNEI. V was clipped by 8 bases and J by 5 bases, with 7 bases between them. This CDR3 contains 10 residues. CDR3 residues: CASSIHEQYF. CDR3 in DNA: TGTGCCAGCTCTATCCACGAGCAGTACTTC.

The rearrangement joins TRBV5-1 to TRBJ1-6; a possible D gene is TRBD1 (5 bases). The CDR3 has 15 amino acids. Trimming left V 0 bases short and J 6 bases short, with 10 bases between. Germline loops: CDR1 SGHRS, CDR2 YFSETQ. CDR3 protein: CASSLEGHLNSPLHF. For the CDR3, the DNA is TGCGCCAGCAGCTTGGAAGGACACCTTAATTCACCCCTCCACTTT.

The CDR3 DNA sequence: TGTGCCAGTAGTATAAAGCTAGCGGGGCCGCAGTTCTTC. As protein: CASSIKLAGPQFF. This chain links TRBV19 with TRBJ2-1; 9 positions match TRBD2. With 2 bases clipped from V and 12 bases from J, the junction kept 5 bases outside the gene matches. There are 13 residues in the CDR3. In germline, CDR1 is LNHDA, CDR2 SQIVND (reference sequence).

The rearrangement links TRBV6-6 to TRBJ2-2; D gene unclear. Trimming removed 2 bases from V and 6 bases from J, with 4 bases in between. Germline CDR1 reads MNHNY; CDR2 reads SVGAGI (reference sequence). The CDR3 consists of 12 residues. CDR3 nucleotides: TGTGCCAGCAGTTACGGCTCCGGGGAGCTGTTTTTT. As protein: CASSYGSGELFF.

V gene TRBV19 combines with J gene TRBJ2-5, with a weak D call TRBD1 (6 bases). Matching the DNA end better, TRBJ2-7 makes the J call doubtful. The CDR3 length is 13 residues. Germline CDR1 is LNHDA and CDR2 is SQIVND (reference sequence). The CDR3 here is CASSIDRSYEQYF. For the CDR3, the DNA is TGTGCCAGTAGTATCGACAGGTCCTACGAGCAGTACTTC.

This clone occurred a few times. The rearrangement links TRBV7-8 to TRBJ2-5; D gene unclear. The J call may not be correct, given that the DNA end is closer to TRBJ2-7. This CDR3 spans 13 amino acids. Germline assignment: CDR1 SGHVS and CDR2 FQNEAQ. CDR3 protein: CASSSPVTYEQYF. CDR3 in DNA: TGTGCCAGCAGCTCCCCCGTCACCTACGAGCAGTACTTC.